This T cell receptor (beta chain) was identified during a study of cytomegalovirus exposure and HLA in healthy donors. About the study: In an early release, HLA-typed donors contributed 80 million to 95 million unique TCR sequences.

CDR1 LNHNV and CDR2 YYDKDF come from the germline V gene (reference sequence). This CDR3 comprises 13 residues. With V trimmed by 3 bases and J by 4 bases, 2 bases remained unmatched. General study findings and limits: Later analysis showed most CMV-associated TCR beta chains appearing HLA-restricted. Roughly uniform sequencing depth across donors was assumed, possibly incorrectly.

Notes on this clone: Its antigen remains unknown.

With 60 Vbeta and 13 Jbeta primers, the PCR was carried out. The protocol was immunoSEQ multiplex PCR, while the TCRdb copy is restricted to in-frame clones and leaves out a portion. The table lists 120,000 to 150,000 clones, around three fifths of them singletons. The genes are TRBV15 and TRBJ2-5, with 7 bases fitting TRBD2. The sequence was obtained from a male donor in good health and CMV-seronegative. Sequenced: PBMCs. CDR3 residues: CATSRGLLETQYF. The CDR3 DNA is TGTGCCACCAGCAGGGGACTACTAGAGACCCAGTACTTC.